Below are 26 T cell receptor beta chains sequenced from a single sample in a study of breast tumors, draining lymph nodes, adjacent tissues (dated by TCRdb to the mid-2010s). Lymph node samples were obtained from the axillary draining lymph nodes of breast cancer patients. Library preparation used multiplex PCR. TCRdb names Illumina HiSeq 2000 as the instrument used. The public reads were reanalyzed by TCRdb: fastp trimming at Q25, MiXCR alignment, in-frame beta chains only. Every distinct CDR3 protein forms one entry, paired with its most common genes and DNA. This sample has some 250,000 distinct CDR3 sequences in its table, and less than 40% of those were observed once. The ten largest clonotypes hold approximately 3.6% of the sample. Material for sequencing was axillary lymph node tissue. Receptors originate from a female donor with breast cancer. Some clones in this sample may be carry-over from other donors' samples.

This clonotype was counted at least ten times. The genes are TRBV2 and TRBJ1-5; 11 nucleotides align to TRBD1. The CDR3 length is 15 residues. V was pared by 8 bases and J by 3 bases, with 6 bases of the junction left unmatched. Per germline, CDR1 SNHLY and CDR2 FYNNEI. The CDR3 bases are TGTGCCAGCCCGGACAGGGGGCCATCCAATCAGCCCCAGCATTTT. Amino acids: CASPDRGPSNQPQHF.

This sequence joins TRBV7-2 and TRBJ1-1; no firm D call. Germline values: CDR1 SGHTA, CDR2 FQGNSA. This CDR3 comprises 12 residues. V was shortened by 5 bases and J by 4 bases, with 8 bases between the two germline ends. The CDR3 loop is CASSRRTTEAFF. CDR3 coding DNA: TGTGCCAGCAGCCGCCGGACCACTGAAGCTTTCTTT.

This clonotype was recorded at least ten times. The CDR3 protein is CASSLWGIRGTDTQYF. CDR3 sequence (DNA): TGTGCCAGCAGCTTGTGGGGGATTAGGGGCACAGATACGCAGTATTTT. The chain combines TRBV11-2 with TRBJ2-3; D assignment may be TRBD1 or TRBD2 (5 bases each). Germline CDR1 reads SGHAT; CDR2 reads FQNNGV. Trimming pared 3 bases from V and 1 base from J, leaving 14 bases between. This CDR3 contains 16 residues.

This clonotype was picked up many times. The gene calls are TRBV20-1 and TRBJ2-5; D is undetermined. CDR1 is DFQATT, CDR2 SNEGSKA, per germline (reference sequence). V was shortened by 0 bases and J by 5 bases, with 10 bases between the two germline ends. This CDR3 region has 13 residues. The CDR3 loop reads CSARDLGKETQYF. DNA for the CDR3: TGCAGTGCTAGAGATTTAGGGAAGGAGACCCAGTACTTC.

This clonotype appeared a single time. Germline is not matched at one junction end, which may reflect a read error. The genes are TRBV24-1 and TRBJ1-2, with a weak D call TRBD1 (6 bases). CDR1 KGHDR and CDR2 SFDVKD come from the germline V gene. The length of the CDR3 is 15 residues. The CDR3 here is CVTSPQTGPLDGYTF. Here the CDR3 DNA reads TGTGTCACCAGTCCACAGACAGGACCCCTGGATGGCTACACCTTC.

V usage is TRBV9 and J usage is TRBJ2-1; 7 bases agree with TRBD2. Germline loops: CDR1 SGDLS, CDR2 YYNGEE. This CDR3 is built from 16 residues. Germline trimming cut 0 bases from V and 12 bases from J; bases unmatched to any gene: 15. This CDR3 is CASSVERGKISGAQFF. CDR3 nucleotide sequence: TGTGCCAGCAGCGTAGAGCGGGGAAAGATATCCGGGGCGCAGTTCTTC.

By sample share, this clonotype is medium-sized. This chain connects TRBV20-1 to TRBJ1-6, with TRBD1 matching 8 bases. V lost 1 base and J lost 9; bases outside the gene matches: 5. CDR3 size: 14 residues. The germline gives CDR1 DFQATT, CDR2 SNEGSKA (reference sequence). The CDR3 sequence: CSARVQGAPSPLHF. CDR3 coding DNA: TGCAGTGCTAGAGTTCAGGGGGCGCCTTCACCCCTCCACTTT.

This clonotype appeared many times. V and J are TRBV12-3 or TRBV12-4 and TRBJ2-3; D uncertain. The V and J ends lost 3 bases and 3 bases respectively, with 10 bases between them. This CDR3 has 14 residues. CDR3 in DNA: TGTGCCAGCAGTTTTGTCACCCTTACAGATACGCAGTATTTT. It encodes CASSFVTLTDTQYF.

This chain's CDR3 is CASSFLTSTTYEQYF. The CDR3 region has the DNA TGCGCCAGCAGTTTTTTAACGAGTACAACCTACGAGCAGTACTTC. The gene calls are TRBV5-1 and TRBJ2-7; D call uncertain. The CDR3 has 15 amino acids. The V gene's germline CDR1 is SGHRS and CDR2 YFSETQ. The V end was cut by 5 bases, the J end by 2 bases, with 17 bases between.

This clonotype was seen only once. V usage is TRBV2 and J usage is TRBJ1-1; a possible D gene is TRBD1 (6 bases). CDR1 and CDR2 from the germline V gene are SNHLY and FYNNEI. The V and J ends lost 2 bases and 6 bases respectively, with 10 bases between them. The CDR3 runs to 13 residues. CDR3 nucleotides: TGTGCCAGCAGTGAACCCAGGACAGCTGAAGCTTTCTTT. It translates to CASSEPRTAEAFF.

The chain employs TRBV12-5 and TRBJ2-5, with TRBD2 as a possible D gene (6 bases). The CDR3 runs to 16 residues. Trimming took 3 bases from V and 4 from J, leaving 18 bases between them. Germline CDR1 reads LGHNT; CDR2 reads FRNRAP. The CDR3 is CASGFLREQEGETQYF. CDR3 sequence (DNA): TGTGCTAGTGGTTTCCTCCGGGAGCAGGAGGGAGAGACCCAGTACTTC. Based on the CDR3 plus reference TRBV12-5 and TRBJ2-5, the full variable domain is DARVTQTPRHKVTEMGQEVTMRCQPILGHNTVFWYRQTMMQGLELLAYFRNRAPLDDSGMPKDRFSAEMPDATLATLKIQPSEPRDSAVYFCASGFLREQEGETQYFGPGTRLLVL.

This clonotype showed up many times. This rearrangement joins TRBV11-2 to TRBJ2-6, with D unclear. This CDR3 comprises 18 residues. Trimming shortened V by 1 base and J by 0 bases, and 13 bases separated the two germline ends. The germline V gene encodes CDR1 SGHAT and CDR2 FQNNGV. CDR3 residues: CASSLVIDSHSGANVLTF. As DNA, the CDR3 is TGTGCCAGCAGCTTAGTTATAGACTCCCACTCTGGGGCCAACGTCCTGACTTTC.

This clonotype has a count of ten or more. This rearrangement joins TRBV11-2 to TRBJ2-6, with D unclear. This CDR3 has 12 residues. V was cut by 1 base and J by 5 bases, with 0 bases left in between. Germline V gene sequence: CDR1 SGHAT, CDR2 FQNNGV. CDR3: CASSLGANVLTF. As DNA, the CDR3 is TGTGCCAGCAGCTTAGGGGCCAACGTCCTGACTTTC.

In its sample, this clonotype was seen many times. The DNA for the CDR3 is TGCAGTGCTAGAGATTTGGCGACTAGCGGTCCTCACAATGAGCAGTTCTTC. Its translation: CSARDLATSGPHNEQFF. V gene TRBV20-1 combines with J gene TRBJ2-1; 9 bases agree with TRBD2. The junction had 11 bases not matched to a gene; V was cut back by 0 bases and J by 5 bases. Germline V lookup: CDR1 DFQATT, CDR2 SNEGSKA (reference sequence). The CDR3 totals 17 residues.

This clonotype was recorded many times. The chain's CDR3 is CASSLVFSGYGYTF. As DNA, the CDR3 is TGCGCCAGCAGCTTGGTTTTTTCGGGCTATGGCTACACCTTC. This chain uses TRBV5-1 with TRBJ1-2; D unclear. Trimming took 0 bases from V and 4 from J, leaving 10 bases between them. The CDR3 length is 14 residues. Germline V gives CDR1 SGHRS, CDR2 YFSETQ.

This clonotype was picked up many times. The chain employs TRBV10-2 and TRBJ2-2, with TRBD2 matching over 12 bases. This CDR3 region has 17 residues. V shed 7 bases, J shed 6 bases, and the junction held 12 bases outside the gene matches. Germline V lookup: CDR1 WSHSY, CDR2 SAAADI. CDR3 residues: CASTFLAGGPRPGELFF. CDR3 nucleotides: TGCGCCAGCACGTTCCTAGCGGGAGGGCCCCGTCCCGGGGAGCTGTTTTTT.

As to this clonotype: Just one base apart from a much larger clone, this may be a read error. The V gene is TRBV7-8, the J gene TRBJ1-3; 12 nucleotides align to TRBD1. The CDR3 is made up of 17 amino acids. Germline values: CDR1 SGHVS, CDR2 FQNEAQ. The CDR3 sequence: CASSVAGTGGTGNPIYF. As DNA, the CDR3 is TGTGCCAGCAGCGTAGCCGGGACAGGGGGCACTGGAAACCCCATATATTTT.

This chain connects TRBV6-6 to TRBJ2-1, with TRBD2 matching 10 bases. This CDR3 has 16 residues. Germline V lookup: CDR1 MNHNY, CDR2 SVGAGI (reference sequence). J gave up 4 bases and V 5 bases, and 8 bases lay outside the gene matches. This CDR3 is CASSHALAGVYNEQFF. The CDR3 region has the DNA TGTGCCAGCAGTCACGCCCTAGCGGGAGTTTACAATGAGCAGTTCTTC.

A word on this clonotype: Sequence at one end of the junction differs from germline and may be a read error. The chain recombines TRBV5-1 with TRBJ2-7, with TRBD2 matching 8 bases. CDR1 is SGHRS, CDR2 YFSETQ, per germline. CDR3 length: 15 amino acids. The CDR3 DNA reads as TGTGCCAGCAGTGTGTCAAGCGGGGGCTCCTACGAGCAGTACTTC. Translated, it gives CASSVSSGGSYEQYF.

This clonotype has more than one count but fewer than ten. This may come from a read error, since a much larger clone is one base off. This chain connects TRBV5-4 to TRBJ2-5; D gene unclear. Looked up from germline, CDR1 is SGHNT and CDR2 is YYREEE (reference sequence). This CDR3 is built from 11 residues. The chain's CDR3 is CASTSQETQCF. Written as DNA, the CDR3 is TGTGCCAGCACCTCTCAAGAGACCCAGTGCTTC.

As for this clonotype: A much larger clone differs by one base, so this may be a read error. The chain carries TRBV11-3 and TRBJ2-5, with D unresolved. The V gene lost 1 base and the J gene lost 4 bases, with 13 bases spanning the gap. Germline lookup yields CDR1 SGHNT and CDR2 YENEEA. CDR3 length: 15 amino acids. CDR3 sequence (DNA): TGTGCCAGCAGCTTAGGTCACTTGGAGAGAGAGACCCAGTACTTC. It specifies CASSLGHLERETQYF.

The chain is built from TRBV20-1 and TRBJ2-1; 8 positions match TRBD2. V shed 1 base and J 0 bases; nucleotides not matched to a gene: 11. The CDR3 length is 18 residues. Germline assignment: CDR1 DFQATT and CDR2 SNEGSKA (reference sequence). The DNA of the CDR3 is TGCAGTGCTAGAGGAGGACGGGGGGGAATTAGCTCCTACAATGAGCAGTTCTTC. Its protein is CSARGGRGGISSYNEQFF.

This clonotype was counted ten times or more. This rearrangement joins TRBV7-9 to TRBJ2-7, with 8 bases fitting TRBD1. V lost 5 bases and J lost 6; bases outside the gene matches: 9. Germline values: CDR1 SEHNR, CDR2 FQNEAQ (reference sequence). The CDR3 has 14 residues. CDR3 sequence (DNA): TGTGCCAGCAGCATAGACGGACAGGGCAGCGAGCAGTACTTC. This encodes CASSIDGQGSEQYF.

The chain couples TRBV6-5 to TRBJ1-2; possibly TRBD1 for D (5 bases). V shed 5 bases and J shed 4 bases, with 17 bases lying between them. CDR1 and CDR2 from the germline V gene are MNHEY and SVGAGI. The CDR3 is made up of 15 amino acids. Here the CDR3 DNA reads TGTGCCAGCAGTCACGATCATTCAGGGTGCTATGGCTACACCTTC. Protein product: CASSHDHSGCYGYTF.

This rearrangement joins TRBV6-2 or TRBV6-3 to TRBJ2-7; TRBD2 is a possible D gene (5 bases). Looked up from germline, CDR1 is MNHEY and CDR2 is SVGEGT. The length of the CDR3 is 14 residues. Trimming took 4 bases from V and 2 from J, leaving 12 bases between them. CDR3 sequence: CASSFPGNTYEQYF. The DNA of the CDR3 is TGTGCCAGCAGTTTTCCCGGGAATACCTACGAGCAGTACTTC.

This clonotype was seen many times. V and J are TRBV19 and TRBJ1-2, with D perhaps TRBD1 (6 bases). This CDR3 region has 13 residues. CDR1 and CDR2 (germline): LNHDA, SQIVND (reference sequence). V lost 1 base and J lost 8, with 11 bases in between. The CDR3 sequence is CASSIGTAGGYTF. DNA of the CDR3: TGTGCCAGTAGTATAGGGACAGCCGGGGGCTACACCTTC.